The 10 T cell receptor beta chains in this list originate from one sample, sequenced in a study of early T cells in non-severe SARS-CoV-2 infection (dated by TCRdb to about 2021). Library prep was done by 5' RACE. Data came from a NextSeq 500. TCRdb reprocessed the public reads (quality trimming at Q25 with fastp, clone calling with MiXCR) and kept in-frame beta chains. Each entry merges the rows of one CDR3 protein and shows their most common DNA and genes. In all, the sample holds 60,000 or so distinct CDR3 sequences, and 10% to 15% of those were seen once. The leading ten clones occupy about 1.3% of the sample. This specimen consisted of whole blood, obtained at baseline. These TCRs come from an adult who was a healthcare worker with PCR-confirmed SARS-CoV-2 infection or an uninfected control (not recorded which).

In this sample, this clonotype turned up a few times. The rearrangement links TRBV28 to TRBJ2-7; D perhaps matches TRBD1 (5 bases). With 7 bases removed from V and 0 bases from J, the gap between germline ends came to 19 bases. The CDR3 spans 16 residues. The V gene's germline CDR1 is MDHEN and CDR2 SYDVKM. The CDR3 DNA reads TGTGCCAGCACTCCAATAGGGGCCCTCTCCTCCTACGAGCAGTACTTC. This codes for CASTPIGALSSYEQYF.

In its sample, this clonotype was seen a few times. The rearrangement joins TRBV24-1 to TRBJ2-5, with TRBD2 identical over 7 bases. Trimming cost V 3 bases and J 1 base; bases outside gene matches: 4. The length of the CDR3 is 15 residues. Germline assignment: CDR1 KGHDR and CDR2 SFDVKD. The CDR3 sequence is CATSDQSSGQETQYF. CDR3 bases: TGTGCCACCAGTGATCAATCTAGCGGCCAAGAGACCCAGTACTTC.

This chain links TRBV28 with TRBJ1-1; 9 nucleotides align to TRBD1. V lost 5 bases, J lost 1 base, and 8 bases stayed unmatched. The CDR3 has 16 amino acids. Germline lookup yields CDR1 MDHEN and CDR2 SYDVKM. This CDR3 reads CASSLLGQGENTEAFF. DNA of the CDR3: TGTGCCAGCAGTCTCTTGGGACAGGGCGAGAACACTGAAGCTTTCTTT.

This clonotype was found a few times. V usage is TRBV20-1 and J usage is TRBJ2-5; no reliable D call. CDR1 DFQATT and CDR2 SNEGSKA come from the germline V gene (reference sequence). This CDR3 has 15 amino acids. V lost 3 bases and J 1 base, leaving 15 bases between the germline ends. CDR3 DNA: TGCAGTGCTAGCCCTTTCGGGCAGTCCCAAGAGACCCAGTACTTC. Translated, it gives CSASPFGQSQETQYF.

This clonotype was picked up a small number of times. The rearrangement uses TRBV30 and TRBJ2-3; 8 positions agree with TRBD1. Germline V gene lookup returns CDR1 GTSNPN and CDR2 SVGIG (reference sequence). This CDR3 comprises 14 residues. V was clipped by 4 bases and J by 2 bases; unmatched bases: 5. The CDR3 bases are TGTGCCTGGAATAACAGGGGGAACACAGATACGCAGTATTTT. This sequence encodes CAWNNRGNTDTQYF.

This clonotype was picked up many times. The CDR3 is CASTQTTGNTEAFF. The CDR3 coding sequence is TGTGCCAGCACCCAAACTACAGGGAACACTGAAGCTTTCTTT. The rearrangement joins TRBV6-5 to TRBJ1-1; D is perhaps TRBD1 (5 bases). The V gene's germline CDR1 is MNHEY and CDR2 SVGAGI. The CDR3 consists of 14 residues. V was cut by 7 bases and J by 1 base, with 13 bases left in between.

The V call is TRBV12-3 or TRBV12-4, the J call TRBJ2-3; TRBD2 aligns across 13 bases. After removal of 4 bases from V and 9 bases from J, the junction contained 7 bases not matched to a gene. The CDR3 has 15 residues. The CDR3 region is CASSSTGLAGITQYF. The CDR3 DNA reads TGTGCCAGCAGTTCGACGGGACTAGCGGGGATCACGCAGTATTTT.

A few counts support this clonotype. CDR3 nucleotides: TGTGCCAGCAGTCGTGACAGGGGAGCAGAGACCCAGTACTTC. Amino acids: CASSRDRGAETQYF. The V and J genes are TRBV2 and TRBJ2-5, with TRBD1 identical over 8 bases. Germline trimming cut 5 bases from V and 4 bases from J; bases unmatched to any gene: 6. CDR3 length: 14 residues. Germline V gene sequence: CDR1 SNHLY, CDR2 FYNNEI.

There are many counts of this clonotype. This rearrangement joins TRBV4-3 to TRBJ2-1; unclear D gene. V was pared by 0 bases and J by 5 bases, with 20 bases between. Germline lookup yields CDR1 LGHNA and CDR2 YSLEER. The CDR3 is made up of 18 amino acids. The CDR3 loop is CASSQEVGRTNINNEQFF. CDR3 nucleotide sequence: TGCGCCAGCAGCCAAGAAGTAGGACGCACGAATATTAACAATGAGCAGTTCTTC.

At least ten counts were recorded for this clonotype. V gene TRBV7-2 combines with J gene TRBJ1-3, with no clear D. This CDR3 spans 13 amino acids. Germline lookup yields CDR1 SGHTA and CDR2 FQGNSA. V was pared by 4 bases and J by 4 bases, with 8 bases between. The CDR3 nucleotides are TGTGCCAGCAGCTCAAGCGGGGGAAACACCATATATTTT. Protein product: CASSSSGGNTIYF.